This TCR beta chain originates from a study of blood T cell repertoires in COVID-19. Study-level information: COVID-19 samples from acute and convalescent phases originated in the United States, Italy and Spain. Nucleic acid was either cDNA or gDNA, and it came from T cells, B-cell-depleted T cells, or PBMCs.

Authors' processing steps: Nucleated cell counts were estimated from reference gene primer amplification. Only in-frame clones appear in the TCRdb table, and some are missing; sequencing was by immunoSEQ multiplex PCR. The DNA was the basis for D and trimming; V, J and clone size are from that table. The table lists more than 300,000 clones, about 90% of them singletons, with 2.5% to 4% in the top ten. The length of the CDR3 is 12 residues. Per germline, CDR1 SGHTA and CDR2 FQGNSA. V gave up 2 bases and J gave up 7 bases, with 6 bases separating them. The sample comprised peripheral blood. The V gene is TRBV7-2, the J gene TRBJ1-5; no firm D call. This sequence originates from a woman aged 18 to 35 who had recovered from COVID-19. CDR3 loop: CASSLRLQPQHF. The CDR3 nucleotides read TGTGCCAGCAGCTTAAGACTCCAGCCCCAGCATTTT.